This TCR beta chain was captured by sequencing in a study of cytomegalovirus exposure and HLA in healthy donors. Vbeta (60) and Jbeta (13) primers were used in the PCR. Profiling relied on immunoSEQ multiplex PCR, and the TCRdb table lists in-frame clones only, not all of them. The table lists approximately 89,000 clones, 60% to 75% of them singletons. CDR1 KGHSH and CDR2 LQKENI come from the germline V gene. The V segment lost 3 bases and the J segment 2 bases; nucleotides outside the gene matches: 9. This CDR3 has 18 residues. This sequence joins TRBV18 and TRBJ2-6; 8 bases align to TRBD1. The sequenced sample was PBMCs. The clonotype comes from a female donor in good health and CMV-seronegative. In DNA, the CDR3 is TGTGCCAGCTCACCTCGAGGACAGGGTAGTCCTGGGGCCAACGTCCTGACTTTC. Its protein is CASSPRGQGSPGANVLTF.